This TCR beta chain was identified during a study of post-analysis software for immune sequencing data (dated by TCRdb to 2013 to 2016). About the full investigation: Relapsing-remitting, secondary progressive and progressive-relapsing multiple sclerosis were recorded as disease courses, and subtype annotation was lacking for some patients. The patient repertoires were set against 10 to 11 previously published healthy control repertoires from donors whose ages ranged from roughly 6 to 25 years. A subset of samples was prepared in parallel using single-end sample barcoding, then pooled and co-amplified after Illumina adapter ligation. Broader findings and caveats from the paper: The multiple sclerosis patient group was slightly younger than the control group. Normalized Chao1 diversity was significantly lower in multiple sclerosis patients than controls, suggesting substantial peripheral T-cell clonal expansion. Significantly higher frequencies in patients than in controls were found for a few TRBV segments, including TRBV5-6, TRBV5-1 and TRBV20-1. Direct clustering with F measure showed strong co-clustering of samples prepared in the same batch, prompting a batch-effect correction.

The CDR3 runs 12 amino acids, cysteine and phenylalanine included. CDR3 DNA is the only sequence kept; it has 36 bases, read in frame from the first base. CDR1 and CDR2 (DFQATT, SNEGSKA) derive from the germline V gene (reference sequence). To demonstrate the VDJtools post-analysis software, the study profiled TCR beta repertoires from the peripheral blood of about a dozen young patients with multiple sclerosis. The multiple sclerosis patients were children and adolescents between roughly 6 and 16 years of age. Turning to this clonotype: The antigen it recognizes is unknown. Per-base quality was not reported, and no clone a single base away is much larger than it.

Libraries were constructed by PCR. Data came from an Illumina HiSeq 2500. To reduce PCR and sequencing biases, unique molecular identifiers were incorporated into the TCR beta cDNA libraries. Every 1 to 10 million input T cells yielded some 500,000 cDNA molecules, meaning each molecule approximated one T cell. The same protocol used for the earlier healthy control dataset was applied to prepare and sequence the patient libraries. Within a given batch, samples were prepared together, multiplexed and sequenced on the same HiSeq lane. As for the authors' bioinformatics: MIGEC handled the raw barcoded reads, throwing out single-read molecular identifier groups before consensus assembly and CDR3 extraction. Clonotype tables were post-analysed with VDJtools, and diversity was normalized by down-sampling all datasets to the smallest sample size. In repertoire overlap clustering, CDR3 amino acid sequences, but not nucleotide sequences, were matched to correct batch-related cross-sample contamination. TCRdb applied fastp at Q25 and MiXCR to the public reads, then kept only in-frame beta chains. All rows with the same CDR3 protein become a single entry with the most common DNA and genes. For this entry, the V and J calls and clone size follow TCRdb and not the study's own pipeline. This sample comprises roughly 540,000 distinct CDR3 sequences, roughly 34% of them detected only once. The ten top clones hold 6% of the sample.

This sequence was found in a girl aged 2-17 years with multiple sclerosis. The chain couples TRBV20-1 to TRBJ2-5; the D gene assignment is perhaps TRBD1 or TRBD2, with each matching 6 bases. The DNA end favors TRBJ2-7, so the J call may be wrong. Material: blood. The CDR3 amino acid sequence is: CSAMGGPYEQYF. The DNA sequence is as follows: TGCAGTGCTATGGGGGGCCCCTACGAGCAGTACTTC.